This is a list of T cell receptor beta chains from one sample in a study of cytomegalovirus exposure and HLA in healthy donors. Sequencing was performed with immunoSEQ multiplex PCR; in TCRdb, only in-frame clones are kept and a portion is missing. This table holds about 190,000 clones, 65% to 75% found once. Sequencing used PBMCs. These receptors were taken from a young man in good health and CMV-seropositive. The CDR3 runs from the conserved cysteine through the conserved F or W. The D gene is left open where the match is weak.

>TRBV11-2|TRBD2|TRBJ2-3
TGTGCCAGCAGGGGGGGTCTGACTAGCGGGGAGGCGGGGCAGTATTTT
CASRGGLTSGEAGQYF
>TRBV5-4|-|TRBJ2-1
TGTGCCAGCAGCTTGGCTCCTAGCTCCTACAATGAGCAGTTCTTC
CASSLAPSSYNEQFF
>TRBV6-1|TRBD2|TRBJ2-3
TGTGCCAGCAGTGGGCGGACTAGCCGACGGGATACGCAGTATTTT
CASSGRTSRRDTQYF
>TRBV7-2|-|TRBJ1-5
TGTGCCAGCAGCTACAGGGATAGCAATCAGCCCCAGCATTTT
CASSYRDSNQPQHF
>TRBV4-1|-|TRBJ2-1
TGCGCCAGCAGCCAAAAGGGACTGGGGTACTACAATGAGCAGTTCTTC
CASSQKGLGYYNEQFF
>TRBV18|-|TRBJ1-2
TGTGCCAGCTCACCATCGCAGGAAGACTATGGCTACACCTTC
CASSPSQEDYGYTF
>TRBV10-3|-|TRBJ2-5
TGTGCCATTCTAATACAAGAGACCCAGTACTTC
CAILIQETQYF
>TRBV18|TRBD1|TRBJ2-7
TGTGCCAGCTCACCTGTCGGGACAGGGCGATACGAGCAGTACTTC
CASSPVGTGRYEQYF
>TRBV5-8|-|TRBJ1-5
TGTGCCAGCAGCTTGGAACGGTTGACCAGGGATAGCAATCAGCCCCAGCATTTT
CASSLERLTRDSNQPQHF
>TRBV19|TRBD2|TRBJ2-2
TGTGCCAGTAGTGGGGAGGGACTCGGGGAGCTGTTTTTT
CASSGEGLGELFF